This TCR beta chain was retrieved from a study of blood T cells in healthy people across ages. With a J-beta primer mix and a sample-barcoded 5' primer, a second PCR ran roughly 6 to 11 cycles. Via MiXCR, TCRdb re-called the 5' RACE reads, giving one row per CDR3 protein. The sample comprises roughly 730,000 distinct CDR3 sequences, 56% of which are singletons, and roughly 25% rests with the top ten. The CDR3 has 16 residues. Germline V gives CDR1 SGHRS, CDR2 YFSETQ. Trimming cost V 0 bases and J 2 bases; bases outside gene matches: 2. Sequencing was done on a sample of blood. The source of this sequence is a man between 35 and 55 years old in good health. The rearrangement uses TRBV5-1 and TRBJ2-7; 13 bases match TRBD2. The CDR3 DNA reads TGCGCCAGCAGCTTGGGGGGACTAGCGGGAACCTACGAGCAGTACTTC. Its protein is CASSLGGLAGTYEQYF. The complete variable domain, with remaining parts taken from reference TRBV5-1 and TRBJ2-7, reads KAGVTQTPRYLIKTRGQQVTLSCSPISGHRSVSWYQQTPGQGLQFLFEYFSETQRNKGNFPGRFSGRQFSNSRSEMNVSTLELGDSALYLCASSLGGLAGTYEQYFGPGTRLTVT.